This T cell receptor (beta chain) is drawn from a study of pediatric ulcerative colitis. Study outcomes and limitations: Two rectal clonotypes were found only in ulcerative colitis patients, all of them. Compared with controls, ulcerative colitis showed greater blood-rectum clone sharing.

Of note for this clone: Its specificity is not known.

Colonoscopy and blood draw happened at the same time. The protocol was immunoSEQ multiplex PCR, while the TCRdb copy is restricted to in-frame clones and leaves out a portion. The top ten hold around 5% of the sample, which has around 64,000 clones, 77% seen once. The TCR was taken from a boy younger than 18 with moderate ulcerative colitis. Sequencing input: blood.

CDR3 residues: CSVGIGFKSGPYF. CDR3 bases: TGCAGCGTTGGCATCGGGTTTAAGTCAGGGCCGTACTTC. This sequence joins TRBV29-1 and TRBJ2-5; TRBD1 is a possible D gene (5 bases). The germline V gene encodes CDR1 SQVTM and CDR2 ANQGSEA. The ends were cut back, 4 bases at V and 13 bases at J, with 22 bases in the middle. The CDR3 is 13 amino acids. The whole variable domain, filled in from reference TRBV29-1 and TRBJ2-5, reads SAVISQKPSRDICQRGTSLTIQCQVDSQVTMMFWYRQQPGQSLTLIATANQGSEATYESGFVIDKFPISRPNLTFSTLTVSNMSPEDSSIYLCSVGIGFKSGPYFGPGTRLLVL.